This entry concerns a single T cell receptor (beta chain). Clones were sequenced by immunoSEQ multiplex PCR, and TCRdb holds only the in-frame ones, with some missing. The sample lists 50,000 to 65,000 clones; approximately 93% were seen once. The sample is drawn from a study of T cell changes during pregnancy in multiple sclerosis. The length of the CDR3 is 14 residues. Trimming cost V 5 bases and J 5 bases; bases outside gene matches: 8. Germline V gene lookup returns CDR1 LNHDA and CDR2 SQIVND (reference sequence). The V and J genes are TRBV19 and TRBJ2-7, with 8 bases identical to TRBD2. The source was CD8+ T cells from peripheral blood mononuclear cells, collected in the second trimester of pregnancy. The sequence was collected from a female donor with multiple sclerosis, enrolled in a pregnancy study. DNA of the CDR3: TGTGCCAGTAGTCTGGGCGGGAGGAGCAACGAGCAGTACTTC. It yields the protein CASSLGGRSNEQYF.